Shown below are 27 T cell receptor beta chains from a single sample sequenced in a study of identical twins. A single record per CDR3 protein comes from TCRdb applying MiXCR to the 5' RACE reads. This table has roughly 630,000 distinct CDR3 sequences, just over 7% appearing once. This sample also belongs to another study, concerning yellow fever vaccine responses in identical twins.

The source material was PBMCs. These TCRs come from a woman younger than 35 in good health.

This clonotype was seen many times. The chain joins TRBV3-1 to TRBJ2-1; D call uncertain. CDR3 length: 14 amino acids. Trimming removed 2 bases from V and 10 bases from J, with 15 bases in between. Germline V CDR1 and CDR2: LGHDT, YNNKEL (reference sequence). CDR3 nucleotide sequence: TGTGCCAGCAGCCAATCCTGGGTCGAAGGAGAGCAGTTCTTC. Protein sequence: CASSQSWVEGEQFF.

This clonotype has only a few counts. This chain uses TRBV7-9 with TRBJ2-3; TRBD1 is a possible D gene (5 bases). V dropped 4 bases and J dropped 5 bases, with 19 bases sitting between them. This CDR3 is 16 amino acids long. Per germline, CDR1 SEHNR and CDR2 FQNEAQ (reference sequence). Written as DNA, the CDR3 is TGTGCCAGCAGCTCCCCCGGTGGGGCCCCCGGAGATACGCAGTATTTT. It is translated as CASSSPGGAPGDTQYF.

J is TRBJ2-7 and V is TRBV5-6; TRBD1 might be the D (5 bases). Germline assignment: CDR1 SGHDT and CDR2 YYEEEE. Between the trimmed V and J ends, which lost 0 bases and 3 bases, there was a span of 22 bases. The CDR3 runs to 18 residues. The CDR3: CASSLDRGPLVPLYEQYF. The CDR3, as DNA: TGTGCCAGCAGCTTGGATAGGGGCCCGTTAGTCCCCCTCTACGAGCAGTACTTC.

This clonotype showed up just a few times. This rearrangement joins TRBV5-1 to TRBJ2-2; D possibly corresponds to TRBD2 (5 bases). The CDR3 is made up of 15 amino acids. From germline, CDR1 is SGHRS and CDR2 YFSETQ. V shed 1 base and J shed 7 bases, with 14 bases lying between them. The CDR3 nucleotides read TGCGCCAGCAGCTTGTTGGGTGAAGGAGGCGGGGAGCTGTTTTTT. As protein: CASSLLGEGGGELFF.

The gene calls are TRBV20-1 and TRBJ1-2; no clear D gene. V lost 2 bases, J lost 2 bases, and 12 bases lay in between. The CDR3 length is 14 residues. Germline-derived CDR1 and CDR2 are DFQATT and SNEGSKA (reference sequence). The CDR3 sequence is CSARLRVKNYGYTF. Here the CDR3 DNA reads TGCAGTGCTAGACTTAGGGTAAAGAACTATGGCTACACCTTC.

This clonotype was found a few times. Written as DNA, the CDR3 is TGTGCCAGCAGCTTAATCGGGGACACCATCTCCTACGAGCAGTACTTC. Translation: CASSLIGDTISYEQYF. The rearrangement links TRBV7-9 to TRBJ2-7; D perhaps matches TRBD1 (6 bases). CDR1 is SEHNR, CDR2 FQNEAQ, per germline (reference sequence). V shed 2 bases and J shed 0 bases, with 14 bases lying between them. The CDR3 has 16 residues. Combining the CDR3 with reference TRBV7-9 and TRBJ2-7 gives the whole variable domain DTGVSQNPRHKITKRGQNVTFRCDPISEHNRLYWYRQTLGQGPEFLTYFQNEAQLEKSRLLSDRFSAERPKGSFSTLEIQRTEQGDSAMYLCASSLIGDTISYEQYFGPGTRLTVT.

For the CDR3, the DNA is TGTGCCACCAGCAGAGACAGGGCCCCCTACAATGAGCAGTTCTTC. The encoded protein is CATSRDRAPYNEQFF. The genes are TRBV15 and TRBJ2-1; possibly TRBD1 for D (5 bases). The CDR3 has 15 amino acids. Germline lookup yields CDR1 LNHNV and CDR2 YYDKDF (reference sequence). V was cut by 0 bases and J by 2 bases, with 8 bases left in between.

This clonotype was counted many times. The chain links TRBV9 to TRBJ1-6; a possible D gene is TRBD1 (6 bases). Germline lookup yields CDR1 SGDLS and CDR2 YYNGEE. CDR3 size: 15 residues. Trimming took off 0 bases at V and 6 bases at J, with 10 bases between the two ends. The CDR3 DNA follows: TGTGCCAGCAGCGTAGCCGGGACACTTAATTCACCCCTCCACTTT. Translation gives CASSVAGTLNSPLHF.

V gene TRBV7-9 combines with J gene TRBJ2-3; possibly TRBD1 for D (6 bases). From germline, CDR1 is SEHNR and CDR2 FQNEAQ (reference sequence). The CDR3 runs 14 residues. The V end lost 3 bases, the J end lost 4 bases, and 11 bases lay between the germline ends. CDR3 in DNA: TGTGCCAGCAGCTTTGATCACAGGGCAGATACGCAGTATTTT. This translates into CASSFDHRADTQYF.

At least ten counts were recorded for this clonotype. V and J are TRBV19 and TRBJ1-2; D unresolved. The V gene lost 7 bases and the J gene lost 4 bases, with 10 bases spanning the gap. The CDR3 contains 12 residues. The V gene's germline CDR1 is LNHDA and CDR2 SQIVND (reference sequence). CDR3 DNA: TGTGCCAGTAACAGCAATCGCTATGGCTACACCTTC. Translated: CASNSNRYGYTF.

This clonotype was counted once. CDR3 coding DNA: TGCGCCAGCAGCCAACATACGGTCGCCAACGTCCTGACTTTC. Translation: CASSQHTVANVLTF. The chain employs TRBV4-1 and TRBJ2-6; D ambiguous. The CDR3 sequence is 14 residues long. V was clipped by 2 bases and J by 7 bases, with 9 bases between them. CDR1 and CDR2 from the germline V gene are MGHRA and YSYEKL.

This sequence joins TRBV21-1 and TRBJ1-5; TRBD1 reflects the table's D call only, with no check against the DNA. TRBV21-1 is a listed pseudogene. This CDR3 contains 17 residues. The CDR3 protein is CASSIGGGERSNQPQHF. As DNA, the CDR3 is TGTGCCAGCAGCATCGGGGGGGGCGAGCGAAGCAATCAGCCCCAGCATTTT.

This chain joins TRBV24-1 and TRBJ1-4; D gene unclear. This CDR3 has 14 amino acids. V lost 6 bases to trimming and J lost 0 bases, with 7 bases between them. Germline CDR1 and CDR2: KGHDR and SFDVKD. The CDR3 protein is CATSSSATNEKLFF. The CDR3 coding sequence is TGTGCCACCAGTTCCTCTGCAACTAATGAAAAACTGTTTTTT.

This clonotype was counted ten times or more. The chain has TRBV5-6 and TRBJ1-5; D is uncertain. V lost 5 bases and J lost 4, with 13 bases in between. Germline CDR1 is SGHDT and CDR2 is YYEEEE. The CDR3 has 14 amino acids. CDR3 sequence (DNA): TGTGCCAGCAGTCGGGTTTGGGAGAATCAGCCCCAGCATTTT. Translating gives CASSRVWENQPQHF.

This clonotype turned up a few times. The J gene is TRBJ2-1, the V gene TRBV10-3; no firm D call. The germline V and J ends were trimmed by 2 bases and 9 bases, with 11 bases remaining between them. The V gene's germline CDR1 is ENHRY and CDR2 SYGVKD. The CDR3 has 13 amino acids. In DNA, the CDR3 is TGTGCCATCAGTGAGGGGCCTAGAGGTGAGCAGTTCTTC. Residues: CAISEGPRGEQFF.

This clonotype was seen a few times. This chain links TRBV11-2 with TRBJ2-4; the D is unclear. Looked up from germline, CDR1 is SGHAT and CDR2 is FQNNGV. The CDR3 has 13 amino acids. The V end lost 5 bases, the J end lost 8 bases, and 13 bases lay between the germline ends. For the CDR3, the DNA is TGTGCCAGCAGCACACCCAGAGAGGACATTCAGTACTTC. Translating it yields CASSTPREDIQYF.

This clonotype has at least ten counts. V gene TRBV5-1 combines with J gene TRBJ2-5, with D possibly called TRBD1 or TRBD2 (5 bases each). Trimming removed 0 bases from V and 5 bases from J, with 11 bases in between. This CDR3 contains 14 residues. Germline values: CDR1 SGHRS, CDR2 YFSETQ. In DNA, the CDR3 is TGCGCCAGCAGCTTGGATGGCAGGGACGAGACCCAGTACTTC. It yields the protein CASSLDGRDETQYF.

This clonotype has just a few counts. This rearrangement joins TRBV12-3 or TRBV12-4 to TRBJ2-1; 11 positions agree with TRBD1. The V segment lost 5 bases and the J segment 7 bases; nucleotides outside the gene matches: 7. The CDR3 covers 15 residues. The CDR3 DNA follows: TGTGCCAGCAGTCATAGCCGGGACAGGGGGAATGAGCAGTTCTTC. It codes for CASSHSRDRGNEQFF.

The V call is TRBV11-2, the J call TRBJ2-1; D is undetermined. The V gene lost 0 bases and the J gene lost 5 bases, with 5 bases spanning the gap. This CDR3 is 13 amino acids long. CDR1 and CDR2 (germline): SGHAT, FQNNGV. CDR3 nucleotide sequence: TGTGCCAGCAGCTTAGAACTGCACAATGAGCAGTTCTTC. This translates into CASSLELHNEQFF.

This clonotype was recorded many times. The chain joins TRBV29-1 to TRBJ2-1; D remains unclear. Trimming removed 6 bases from V and 6 bases from J, with 15 bases in between. The germline V gene encodes CDR1 SQVTM and CDR2 ANQGSEA. The CDR3 length is 13 residues. CDR3 nucleotide sequence: TGCAGCGTGGGAAGTGTATATCTCAATGAGCAGTTCTTC. Its protein is CSVGSVYLNEQFF.

The sample holds many counts of this clonotype. J is TRBJ1-1 and V is TRBV16; D call uncertain. V was pared by 4 bases and J by 11 bases, with 20 bases between. Germline lookup yields CDR1 KGHSY and CDR2 FQNENV. This CDR3 region has 14 residues. CDR3 coding DNA: TGTGCCAGCAGCCCTTCGACCACCGGGAAATGGGCTTTCTTT. Protein product: CASSPSTTGKWAFF. The full variable domain, with the rest looked up from reference TRBV16 and TRBJ1-1, is GEEVAQTPKHLVRGEGQKAKLYCAPIKGHSYVFWYQQVLKNEFKFLISFQNENVFDETGMPKERFSAKCLPNSPCSLEIQATKLEDSAVYFCASSPSTTGKWAFFGQGTRLTVV.

This chain uses TRBV6-1 with TRBJ1-1; D may be TRBD1 (6 bases). This CDR3 contains 16 residues. Germline lookup yields CDR1 MNHNS and CDR2 SASEGT. Trimming took 1 base from V and 0 from J, leaving 12 bases between them. CDR3 sequence: CASSEGQGRMNTEAFF. CDR3 bases: TGTGCCAGCAGTGAAGGTCAGGGGCGTATGAACACTGAAGCTTTCTTT.

This clonotype was seen more than once but under ten times. This chain uses TRBV7-8 with TRBJ2-7, with D perhaps given as TRBD1 or TRBD2 (5 bases each). The germline gives CDR1 SGHVS, CDR2 FQNEAQ. This CDR3 spans 14 amino acids. Trimming took 1 base from V and 3 from J, leaving 10 bases between them. CDR3 region: CASSLERGNYEQYF. CDR3 DNA: TGTGCCAGCAGCTTAGAGAGGGGTAACTACGAGCAGTACTTC.

CDR3 in amino acids: CASSQDVTGRTDTQYF. Here the CDR3 DNA reads TGCGCCAGCAGCCAAGATGTTACAGGCCGCACAGATACGCAGTATTTT. The rearrangement joins TRBV4-1 to TRBJ2-3; tentatively, D is TRBD1 (5 bases). V dropped 0 bases and J dropped 1 base, with 11 bases sitting between them. The CDR3 runs 16 residues. Germline CDR1 MGHRA, CDR2 YSYEKL.

This clonotype was detected a few times. The chain couples TRBV2 to TRBJ1-4; D unresolved. Germline assignment: CDR1 SNHLY and CDR2 FYNNEI. V lost 3 bases, J lost 1 base, and 6 bases lay in between. CDR3 length: 14 residues. CDR3 loop: CASSEEGTNEKLFF. DNA of the CDR3: TGTGCCAGCAGTGAGGAGGGAACTAATGAAAAACTGTTTTTT. The whole variable domain, remainder taken from reference TRBV2 and TRBJ1-4, is EPEVTQTPSHQVTQMGQEVILRCVPISNHLYFYWYRQILGQKVEFLVSFYNNEISEKSEIFDDQFSVERPDGSNFTLKIRSTKLEDSAMYFCASSEEGTNEKLFFGSGTQLSVL.

This clonotype was seen many times. One end of the junction does not line up with germline, which may come from a read error. This chain uses TRBV20-1 with TRBJ2-7; 10 bases map to TRBD2. Per the germline V gene, CDR1 is DFQATT and CDR2 is SNEGSKA (reference sequence). This CDR3 region has 13 residues. The CDR3 nucleotides read TGCAGCGCTAGCCCTAGCGGGAGATCCGAGCAGTACTTC. Amino acids: CSASPSGRSEQYF.

The CDR3 region is CSVARDRVGYEQYF. In DNA form, the CDR3 reads TGCAGCGTTGCCCGGGACAGGGTGGGGTACGAGCAGTACTTC. V gene TRBV29-1 combines with J gene TRBJ2-7; 9 nucleotides match TRBD1. The trim removed 4 bases at V and 4 bases at J, leaving 8 bases unmatched. The CDR3 runs 14 residues. The germline gives CDR1 SQVTM, CDR2 ANQGSEA.